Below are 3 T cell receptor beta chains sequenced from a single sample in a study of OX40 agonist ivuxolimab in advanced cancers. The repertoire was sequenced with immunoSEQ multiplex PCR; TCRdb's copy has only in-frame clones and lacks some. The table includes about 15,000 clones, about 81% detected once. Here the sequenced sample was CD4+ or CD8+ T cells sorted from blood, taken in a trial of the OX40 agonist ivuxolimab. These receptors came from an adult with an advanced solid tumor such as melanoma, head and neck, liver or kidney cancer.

This chain's CDR3 is CASSLGLGRPTGELFF. CDR3 in DNA: TGTGCCAGCAGCTTAGGTCTAGGCAGACCCACCGGGGAGCTGTTTTTT. The chain employs TRBV11-2 and TRBJ2-2, with unresolved D. Trimming removed 1 base from V and 4 bases from J, with 13 bases in between. Germline V gene sequence: CDR1 SGHAT, CDR2 FQNNGV. CDR3 length: 16 residues.

CDR3 protein: CASSWTGANEQFF. The CDR3 region has the DNA TGCGCCAGCAGCTGGACAGGGGCCAATGAGCAGTTCTTC. The chain employs TRBV5-1 and TRBJ2-1; 9 nucleotides align to TRBD1. V lost 3 bases, J lost 6 bases, and 1 base stayed unmatched. In germline, CDR1 is SGHRS, CDR2 YFSETQ. The CDR3 runs 13 residues.

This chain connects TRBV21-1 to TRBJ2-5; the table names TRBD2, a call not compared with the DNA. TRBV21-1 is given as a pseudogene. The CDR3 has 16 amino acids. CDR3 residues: CASSNHGWTEGETQYF. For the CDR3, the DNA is TGTGCCAGCAGCAATCATGGGTGGACGGAGGGAGAGACCCAGTACTTC.